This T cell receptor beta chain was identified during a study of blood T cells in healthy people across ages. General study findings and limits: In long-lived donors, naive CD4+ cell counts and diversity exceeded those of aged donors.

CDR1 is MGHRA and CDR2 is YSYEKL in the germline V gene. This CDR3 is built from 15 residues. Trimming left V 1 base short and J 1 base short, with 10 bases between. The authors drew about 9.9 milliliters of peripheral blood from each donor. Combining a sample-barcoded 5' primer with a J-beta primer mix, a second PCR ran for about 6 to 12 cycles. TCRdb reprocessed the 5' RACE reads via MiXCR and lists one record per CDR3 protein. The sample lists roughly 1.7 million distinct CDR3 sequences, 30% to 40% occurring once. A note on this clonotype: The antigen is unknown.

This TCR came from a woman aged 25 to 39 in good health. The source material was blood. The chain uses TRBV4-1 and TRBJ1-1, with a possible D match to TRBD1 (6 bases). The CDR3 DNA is TGCGCCAGCAGCCAAGTAATGACAGGGAACACTGAAGCTTTCTTT. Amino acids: CASSQVMTGNTEAFF.